The 8 T cell receptor beta chains below all came from one sample that was sequenced in a study of Tregs in tolerant kidney transplant recipients (dated by TCRdb to between 2018 and 2021). The library was obtained by the immunoSEQ multiplex PCR assay. The immuneACCESS repertoire file appears here via TCRdb, limited to in-frame rearrangements. These files lack a portion of the clones; in checked studies, under half of the deficit traces to unresolved V genes, and the cause of the others is not known. Within this sample are 200,000 to 300,000 clones, with around 82% of them counted one time only. Of the sample, 0.55% to 0.65% falls within the top ten clones. The specimen was CD4+ T cells from blood. These receptors all stem from a human donor in good health.

V is TRBV6-5 and J is TRBJ2-5; D tentatively reads TRBD1 or TRBD2 (5 bases each). CDR3 length: 12 residues. CDR1 is MNHEY and CDR2 is SVGAGI in the germline V gene. Between the trimmed V and J ends, which lost 3 bases and 11 bases, there was a span of 13 bases. CDR3 in DNA: TGTGCCAGCAGTTATTGGCAAGGGGAGCAGTACTTC. Encoded protein: CASSYWQGEQYF.

The rearrangement links TRBV7-3 to TRBJ2-5; D is uncertain. The CDR3 is 14 amino acids. Trimming left V 5 bases short and J 5 bases short, with 15 bases between. Germline V lookup: CDR1 SGHTA, CDR2 FQGTGA. Written as DNA, the CDR3 is TGTGCCAGCAGCCCCAGCGCTGTCTGGGAGACCCAGTACTTC. It codes for CASSPSAVWETQYF.

Worth noting for this clone: Other DNA sequences from this sample encode an identical CDR3 as well. The V call is TRBV2, the J call TRBJ2-7; D might be TRBD1 (6 bases). CDR3 size: 12 residues. The germline CDR1 and CDR2 sequences are SNHLY and FYNNEI. Trimming took 5 bases from V and 3 from J, leaving 8 bases between them. The chain's CDR3 is CASSSQGYEQYF. DNA of the CDR3: TGTGCCAGCAGTTCACAGGGCTACGAGCAGTACTTC. The whole variable domain, remainder taken from reference TRBV2 and TRBJ2-7, is EPEVTQTPSHQVTQMGQEVILRCVPISNHLYFYWYRQILGQKVEFLVSFYNNEISEKSEIFDDQFSVERPDGSNFTLKIRSTKLEDSAMYFCASSSQGYEQYFGPGTRLTVT.

Note on this clone: Other nucleotide sequences in the sample specify the same CDR3. The V and J genes are TRBV5-4 and TRBJ1-4; perhaps TRBD1 as D (6 bases). The CDR3 runs 14 residues. Germline CDR1 reads SGHNT; CDR2 reads YYREEE (reference sequence). Between the trimmed V and J ends, which lost 0 bases and 7 bases, there was a span of 10 bases. The DNA of the CDR3 is TGTGCCAGCAGCTTGGCAGGGGCGGGTGAAAAACTGTTTTTT. It is translated as CASSLAGAGEKLFF.

The genes are TRBV5-1 and TRBJ2-1; D gene unclear. The V gene's germline CDR1 is SGHRS and CDR2 YFSETQ. V lost 0 bases and J lost 4, with 5 bases in between. The CDR3 sequence is 13 residues long. The CDR3 coding sequence is TGCGCCAGCAGCTTGGACCCTTACAATGAGCAGTTCTTC. Translated, it gives CASSLDPYNEQFF.

This clone was picked up a small number of times. V gene TRBV13 combines with J gene TRBJ2-1, with a weak D call TRBD2 (5 bases). The V gene lost 3 bases and the J gene lost 5 bases, with 8 bases spanning the gap. The CDR3 contains 13 residues. Per germline, CDR1 PRHDT and CDR2 FYEKMQ (reference sequence). CDR3 sequence: CASSFGLNNEQFF. As DNA, the CDR3 is TGTGCCAGCAGCTTTGGACTGAACAATGAGCAGTTCTTC.

This chain links TRBV7-9 with TRBJ2-7, with 7 bases fitting TRBD1. Germline values: CDR1 SEHNR, CDR2 FQNEAQ (reference sequence). The ends lost 7 bases at V and 5 bases at J; junction bases unmatched: 11. The CDR3 totals 14 residues. The CDR3 sequence: CASTRQGWDHEQYF. The CDR3 nucleotides read TGTGCCAGCACTAGACAGGGTTGGGATCACGAGCAGTACTTC.

The chain is built from TRBV12-5 and TRBJ1-1, with no clear D. This CDR3 spans 15 amino acids. Trimming took 8 bases from V and 7 from J, leaving 23 bases between them. Germline V gene lookup returns CDR1 LGHNT and CDR2 FRNRAP. In nucleotides, the CDR3 is TGTGCTAGTTCACCCCGAACGACACTTGGCCTTGAAGCTTTCTTT. Translated: CASSPRTTLGLEAFF.